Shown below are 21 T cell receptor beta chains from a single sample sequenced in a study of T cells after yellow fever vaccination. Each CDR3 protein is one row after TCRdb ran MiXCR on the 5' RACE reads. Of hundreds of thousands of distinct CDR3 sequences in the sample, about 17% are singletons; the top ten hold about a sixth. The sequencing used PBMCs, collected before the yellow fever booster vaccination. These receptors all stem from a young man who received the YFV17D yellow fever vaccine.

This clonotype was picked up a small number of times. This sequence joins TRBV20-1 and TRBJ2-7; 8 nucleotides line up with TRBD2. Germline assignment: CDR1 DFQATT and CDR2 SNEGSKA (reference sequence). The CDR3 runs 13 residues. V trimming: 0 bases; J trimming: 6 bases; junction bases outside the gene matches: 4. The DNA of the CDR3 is TGCAGTGCTAGAGATGGACTAGCTTCCGAGCAGTACTTC. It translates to CSARDGLASEQYF.

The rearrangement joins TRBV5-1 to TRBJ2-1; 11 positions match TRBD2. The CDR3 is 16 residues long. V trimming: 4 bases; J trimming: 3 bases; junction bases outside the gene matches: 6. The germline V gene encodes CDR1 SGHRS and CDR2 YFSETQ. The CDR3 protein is CASSPSLAGGYNEQFF. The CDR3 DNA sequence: TGCGCCAGCAGCCCCTCCCTAGCGGGGGGCTACAATGAGCAGTTCTTC.

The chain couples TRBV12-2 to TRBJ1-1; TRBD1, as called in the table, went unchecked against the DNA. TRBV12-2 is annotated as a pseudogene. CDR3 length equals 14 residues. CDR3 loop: CASRWGAGGTEAFF. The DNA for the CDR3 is TGTGCAAGTCGCTGGGGAGCAGGGGGCACTGAAGCTTTCTTT.

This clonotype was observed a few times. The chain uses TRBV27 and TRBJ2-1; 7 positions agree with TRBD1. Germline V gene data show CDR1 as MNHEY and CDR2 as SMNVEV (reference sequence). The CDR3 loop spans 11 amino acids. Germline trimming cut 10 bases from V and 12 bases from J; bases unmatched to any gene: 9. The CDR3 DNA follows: TGTGCCACCGCCCAGGGGACAGCGCAGTTCTTC. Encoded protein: CATAQGTAQFF.

DNA of the CDR3: TGCAGCGTTGAACACCCCGGGACGGGGTCCTACAATGAGCAGTTCTTC. Its translation: CSVEHPGTGSYNEQFF. The chain carries TRBV29-1 and TRBJ2-1; D may be TRBD1 or TRBD2 (5 bases each). The CDR3 has 16 residues. The V gene lost 2 bases and the J gene lost 1 base, with 15 bases spanning the gap. The germline V gene encodes CDR1 SQVTM and CDR2 ANQGSEA.

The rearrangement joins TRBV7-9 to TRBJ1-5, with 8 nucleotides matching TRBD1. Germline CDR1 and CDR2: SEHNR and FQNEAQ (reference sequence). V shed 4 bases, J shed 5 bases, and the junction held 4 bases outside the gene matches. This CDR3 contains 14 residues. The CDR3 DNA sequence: TGTGCCAGCAGCTCCCAGGGGGCGCATCAGCCCCAGCATTTT. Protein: CASSSQGAHQPQHF.

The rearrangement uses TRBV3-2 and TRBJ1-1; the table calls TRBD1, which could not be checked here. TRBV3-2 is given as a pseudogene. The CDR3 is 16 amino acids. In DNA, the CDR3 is TGTGCCAGCAGCCTCTGTGGGGGGGGTCCAAACACTGAAGCTTTCTTT. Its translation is CASSLCGGGPNTEAFF.

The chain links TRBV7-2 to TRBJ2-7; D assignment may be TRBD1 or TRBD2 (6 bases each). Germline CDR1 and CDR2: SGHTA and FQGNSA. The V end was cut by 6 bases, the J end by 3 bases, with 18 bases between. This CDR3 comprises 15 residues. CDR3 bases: TGTGCCAGCAGTTACGGGGGCGCAATCATCTACGAGCAGTACTTC. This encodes CASSYGGAIIYEQYF.

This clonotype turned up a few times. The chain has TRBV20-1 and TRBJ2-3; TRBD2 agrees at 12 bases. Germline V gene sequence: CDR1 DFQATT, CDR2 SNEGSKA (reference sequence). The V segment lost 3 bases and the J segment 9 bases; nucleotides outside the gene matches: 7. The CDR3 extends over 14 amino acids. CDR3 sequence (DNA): TGCAGTGCTAGTTTAGTCCTAGCGGGGGGGACGCAGTATTTT. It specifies CSASLVLAGGTQYF.

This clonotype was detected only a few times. The CDR3 sequence: CASSSRLAGTWEQYF. CDR3 bases: TGTGCCAGCAGCTCCCGACTAGCGGGGACCTGGGAGCAGTACTTC. The chain recombines TRBV5-5 with TRBJ2-7; 11 positions match TRBD2. V was pared by 3 bases and J by 7 bases, with 9 bases of the junction left unmatched. Per the germline V gene, CDR1 is SGHKS and CDR2 is YYEKEE (reference sequence). The CDR3 contains 15 residues.

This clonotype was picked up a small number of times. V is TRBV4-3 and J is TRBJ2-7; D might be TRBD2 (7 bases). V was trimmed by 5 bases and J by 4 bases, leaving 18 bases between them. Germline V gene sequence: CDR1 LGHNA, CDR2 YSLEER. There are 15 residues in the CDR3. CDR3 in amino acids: CASSEGGQGPYEQYF. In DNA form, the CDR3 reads TGCGCCAGCAGCGAGGGGGGGCAGGGTCCTTACGAGCAGTACTTC.

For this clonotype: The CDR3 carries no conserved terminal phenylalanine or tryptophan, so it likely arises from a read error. The CDR3, as DNA: TGCAGTGCTAGGAGTGTGGGCACACGTTCCTCTGGAAACACCATATATATT. As protein: CSARSVGTRSSGNTIYI. J is TRBJ1-3 and V is TRBV20-1; D not resolved. This CDR3 has 17 amino acids. Germline CDR1 DFQATT, CDR2 SNEGSKA (reference sequence). The ends were cut back, 3 bases at V and 0 bases at J, with 18 bases in the middle.

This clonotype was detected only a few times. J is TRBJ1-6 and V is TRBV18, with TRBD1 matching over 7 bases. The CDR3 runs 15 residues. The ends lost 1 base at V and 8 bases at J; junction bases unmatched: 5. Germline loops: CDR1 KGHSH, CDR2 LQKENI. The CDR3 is CASSPQGAMDSPLHF. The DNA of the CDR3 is TGTGCCAGCTCACCACAGGGGGCCATGGATTCACCCCTCCACTTT.

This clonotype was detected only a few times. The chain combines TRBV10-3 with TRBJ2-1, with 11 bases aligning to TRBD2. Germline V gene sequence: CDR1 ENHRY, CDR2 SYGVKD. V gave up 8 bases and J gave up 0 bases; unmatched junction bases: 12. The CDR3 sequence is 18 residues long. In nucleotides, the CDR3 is TGTGCCATCGGGGCCGGGACTAGCGGCCAGAGCTCCTACAATGAGCAGTTCTTC. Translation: CAIGAGTSGQSSYNEQFF.

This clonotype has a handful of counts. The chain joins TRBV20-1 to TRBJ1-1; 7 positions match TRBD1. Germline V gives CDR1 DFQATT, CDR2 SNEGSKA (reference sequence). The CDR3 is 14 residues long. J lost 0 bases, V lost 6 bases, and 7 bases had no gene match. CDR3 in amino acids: CSALGQNLNTEAFF. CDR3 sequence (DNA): TGCAGTGCCCTGGGACAGAACCTGAACACTGAAGCTTTCTTT.

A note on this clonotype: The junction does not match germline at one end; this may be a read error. CDR3 region: CASSPQGFSTDSQYF. The CDR3 DNA is TGTGCCAGCAGTCCACAGGGCTTCAGCACAGATTCGCAGTATTTT. The V gene is TRBV6-5, the J gene TRBJ2-3, with D possibly matching TRBD1 (6 bases). CDR3 length: 15 residues. Germline CDR1 is MNHEY and CDR2 is SVGAGI.

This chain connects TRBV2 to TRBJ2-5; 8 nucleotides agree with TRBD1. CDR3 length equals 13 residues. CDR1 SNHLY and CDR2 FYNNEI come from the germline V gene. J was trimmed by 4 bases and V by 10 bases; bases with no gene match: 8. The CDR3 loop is CATNQGAGETQYF. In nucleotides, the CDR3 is TGTGCCACCAATCAGGGGGCAGGAGAGACCCAGTACTTC.

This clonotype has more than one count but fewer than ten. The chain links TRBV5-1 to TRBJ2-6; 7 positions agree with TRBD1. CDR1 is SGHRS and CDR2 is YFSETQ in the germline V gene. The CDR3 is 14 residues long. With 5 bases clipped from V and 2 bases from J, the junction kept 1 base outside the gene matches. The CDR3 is CASRQGAGANVLTF. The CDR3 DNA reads TGCGCCAGCAGGCAGGGGGCTGGGGCCAACGTCCTGACTTTC.

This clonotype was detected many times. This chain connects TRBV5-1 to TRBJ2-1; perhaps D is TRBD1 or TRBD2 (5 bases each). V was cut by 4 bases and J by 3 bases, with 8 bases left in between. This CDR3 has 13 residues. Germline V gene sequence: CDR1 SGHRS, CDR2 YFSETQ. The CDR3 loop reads CASSGGVYNEQFF. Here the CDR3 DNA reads TGCGCCAGCAGCGGGGGAGTCTACAATGAGCAGTTCTTC.

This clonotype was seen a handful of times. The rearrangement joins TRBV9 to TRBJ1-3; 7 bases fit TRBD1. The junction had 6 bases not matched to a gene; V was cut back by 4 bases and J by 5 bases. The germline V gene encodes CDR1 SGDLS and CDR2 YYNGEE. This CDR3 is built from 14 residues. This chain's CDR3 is CASSLRQGRNTIYF. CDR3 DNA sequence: TGTGCCAGCAGCTTAAGACAGGGAAGAAACACCATATATTTT.

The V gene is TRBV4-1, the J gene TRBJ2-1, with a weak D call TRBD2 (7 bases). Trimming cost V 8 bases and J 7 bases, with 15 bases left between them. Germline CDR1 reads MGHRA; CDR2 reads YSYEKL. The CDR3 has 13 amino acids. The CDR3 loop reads CASVGGPWNEQFF. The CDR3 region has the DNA TGCGCCAGCGTGGGGGGGCCATGGAATGAGCAGTTCTTC.